This TCR beta chain was obtained from a study of cytomegalovirus exposure and HLA in healthy donors. CDR3 length equals 15 residues. V trimming: 3 bases; J trimming: 2 bases; junction bases outside the gene matches: 2. The germline gives CDR1 SGHNT, CDR2 YYREEE (reference sequence). In the case of this clone: The antigen is unknown.

Study findings and constraints: HLA restriction was apparent for most CMV-associated TCR beta chains in a later analysis. Sequencing had likely introduced a cluster of highly shared sequence variants as an artifact.

Donors were ostensibly healthy at sampling, although undocumented immune exposures were probable. The PCR had 60 Vbeta and 13 Jbeta primers. Profiling relied on immunoSEQ multiplex PCR, and the TCRdb table lists in-frame clones only, not all of them. This table has some 130,000 clones, 80% to 85% appearing once. The material sequenced was PBMCs. The source of this sequence is a human donor in good health. This rearrangement joins TRBV5-4 to TRBJ1-5; 10 nucleotides agree with TRBD1. The CDR3 DNA reads as TGTGCCAGCAGCTCCGGACAGGGGGGCAATCAGCCCCAGCATTTT. This codes for CASSSGQGGNQPQHF.